The rows below give T cell receptor beta chains drawn from one sample of a study of shared clonotypes between healthy human individuals. Assay used: immunoSEQ multiplex PCR; TCRdb lists only in-frame clones, some missing. The sample holds about 2.1 million clones, around 95% seen once. Sequenced material: naive CD8+ T cells from PBMCs. All receptors come from a man aged 18 to 30 in good health. Some clones in this sample may be carry-over from other donors' samples. The CDR3 runs from the conserved cysteine through the conserved F or W. A D gene is named only where the DNA matches it firmly. The size entry is marked missing in some rows and otherwise reads once, few, many or a size class.

V gene,D gene,J gene,clone size,CDR3 length,CDR3 DNA,CDR3 protein
TRBV7-9,.,TRBJ2-1,.,15,TGTGCCAGCAGCTCAACCCATCAGGGAAGTATAAATCAGTTCTTC,CASSSTHQGSINQFF
TRBV4-1,.,TRBJ2-1,.,12,TGCGCCAGCAGCCCTACCTACAATGAGCAGTTCTTC,CASSPTYNEQFF
TRBV13,TRBD2,TRBJ2-1,.,16,TGTGCCAGCAGCTTCCAAACTAGCGGGCGGTACAATGAGCAGTTCTTC,CASSFQTSGRYNEQFF
TRBV11-2,.,TRBJ2-2,.,12,TGTGCCAGCAACTTTCGCCCCGGGGAGCTGTTTTTT,CASNFRPGELFF
TRBV13,.,TRBJ1-2,.,13,TGTGCCAGCAGCCCCGACAGAGACTATGGCTACACCTTC,CASSPDRDYGYTF
TRBV5-1,TRBD2,TRBJ2-1,once,15,TGCGCCAGCAGCTTGGCTAGCGGGACATTCAATGAGCAGTTCTTC,CASSLASGTFNEQFF
TRBV5-6,.,TRBJ1-5,few,14,TGTGCCAGCAGCAGAGGGTATAGCAATCAGCCCCAGCATTTT,CASSRGYSNQPQHF
TRBV5-1,.,TRBJ2-1,.,15,TGCGCCAGCAGCTTGGCCCTTTCGGAGGGAAACGAGCAGTTCTTC,CASSLALSEGNEQFF
TRBV5-4,.,TRBJ1-4,.,13,TGTGCCAGCAGGGGGCGAGCAGATGAAAAACTGTTTTTT,CASRGRADEKLFF
TRBV27,.,TRBJ2-7,.,14,TGTGCCAGCAGCCCCGTGGGTGTCCTCCACGAGCAGTACTTC,CASSPVGVLHEQYF
TRBV10-3,.,TRBJ1-3,.,17,TGTGCCATCAGTGAGTCGAATACCGGGGGGTCTGGAAACACCATATATTTT,CAISESNTGGSGNTIYF
TRBV19,TRBD2,TRBJ2-1,once,17,TGTGCCAGTAGTATAGCCCATGGACTAGCGGGAGACAATGAGCAGTTCTTC,CASSIAHGLAGDNEQFF
TRBV11-2,.,TRBJ2-2,.,15,TGTGCCAGCAGCTTAGTGGCGGGGAACACCGGGGAGCTGTTTTTT,CASSLVAGNTGELFF
TRBV6-5,TRBD1,TRBJ1-6,.,14,TGTGCCACTCGGACAGGGGGCCAGGATTCACCCCTCCACTTT,CATRTGGQDSPLHF